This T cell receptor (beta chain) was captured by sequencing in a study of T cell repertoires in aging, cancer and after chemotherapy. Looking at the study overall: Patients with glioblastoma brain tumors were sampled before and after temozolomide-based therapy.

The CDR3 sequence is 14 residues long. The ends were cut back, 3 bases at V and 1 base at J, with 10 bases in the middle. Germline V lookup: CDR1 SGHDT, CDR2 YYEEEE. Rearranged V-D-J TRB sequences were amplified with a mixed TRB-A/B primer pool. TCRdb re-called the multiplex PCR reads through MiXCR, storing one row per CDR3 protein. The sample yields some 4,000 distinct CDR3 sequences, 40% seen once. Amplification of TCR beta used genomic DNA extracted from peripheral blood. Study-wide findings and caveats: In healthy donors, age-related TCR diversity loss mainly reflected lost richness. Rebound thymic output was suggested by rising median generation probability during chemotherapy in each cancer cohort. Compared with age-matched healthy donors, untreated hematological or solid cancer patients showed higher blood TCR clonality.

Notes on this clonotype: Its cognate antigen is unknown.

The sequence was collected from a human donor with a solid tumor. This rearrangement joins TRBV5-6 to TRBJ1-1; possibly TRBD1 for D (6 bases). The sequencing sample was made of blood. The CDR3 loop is CASSWDTTNTEAFF. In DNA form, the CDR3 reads TGTGCCAGCAGCTGGGACACGACGAACACTGAAGCTTTCTTT.